The 16 T cell receptor beta chains below all came from one sample that was sequenced in a study of CD8 T cells in Susac syndrome. Random hexamers were used to reverse transcribe an amount of about 0.5 to 1 ug RNA. TCRdb reanalysed the immunoSEQ multiplex PCR reads using MiXCR and keeps one entry per CDR3 protein. The sample includes 250,000 or so distinct CDR3 sequences, 93% of them seen just once. Sequencing was performed on CD4+ T cells from PBMCs. Source of these receptors: a human donor with multiple sclerosis.

This chain joins TRBV3-1 and TRBJ1-6; D gene ambiguous. The CDR3 length is 12 residues. The V end lost 2 bases, the J end lost 7 bases, and 3 bases lay between the germline ends. Germline assignment: CDR1 LGHDT and CDR2 YNNKEL (reference sequence). The CDR3, as DNA: TGTGCCAGCAGCCAATTAAATTCACCCCTCCACTTT. It specifies CASSQLNSPLHF.

The genes are TRBV29-1 and TRBJ2-4; TRBD1 aligns across 7 bases. The CDR3 has 13 amino acids. Germline assignment: CDR1 SQVTM and CDR2 ANQGSEA. J lost 8 bases, V lost 4 bases, and 8 bases had no gene match. CDR3 protein: CSVGRAGGDIQYF. In DNA, the CDR3 is TGCAGCGTTGGAAGGGCAGGGGGAGACATTCAGTACTTC.

The chain is built from TRBV7-3 and TRBJ2-7; TRBD1 matches 7 bases. The V gene's germline CDR1 is SGHTA and CDR2 FQGTGA. The V gene end was trimmed by 0 bases and the J gene end by 5 bases; junction bases not matched to a gene: 7. The CDR3 length is 15 residues. The CDR3 nucleotides are TGTGCCAGCAGCTTAACGCTGGACAGGTTCGACGAGCAGTACTTC. It is translated as CASSLTLDRFDEQYF.

The chain employs TRBV7-9 and TRBJ1-2; D perhaps matches TRBD1 (5 bases). V lost 5 bases to trimming and J lost 5 bases, with 12 bases between them. CDR3 length: 13 amino acids. Per the germline V gene, CDR1 is SEHNR and CDR2 is FQNEAQ (reference sequence). This CDR3 reads CASSIGDLYGYTF. For the CDR3, the DNA is TGTGCCAGCAGCATAGGGGACCTTTATGGCTACACCTTC.

V gene TRBV12-3 or TRBV12-4 combines with J gene TRBJ1-1; D gene unclear. CDR3 length: 14 amino acids. The V end was cut by 6 bases, the J end by 4 bases, with 15 bases between. In nucleotides, the CDR3 is TGTGCCAGCAGCCCACGGTCGGACGTCACTGAAGCTTTCTTT. It specifies CASSPRSDVTEAFF.

The chain combines TRBV29-1 with TRBJ1-5, with D tentatively TRBD1 (5 bases). This CDR3 has 13 residues. Germline CDR1 is SQVTM and CDR2 is ANQGSEA. V was cut by 6 bases and J by 4 bases, with 13 bases left in between. In nucleotides, the CDR3 is TGCAGCGTCGGGGGGTTGTGGAATCAGCCCCAGCATTTT. It specifies CSVGGLWNQPQHF.

The rearrangement links TRBV5-1 to TRBJ2-7, with 8 bases that match TRBD1. The germline CDR1 and CDR2 sequences are SGHRS and YFSETQ. V trimming: 4 bases; J trimming: 1 base; junction bases outside the gene matches: 7. The CDR3 covers 15 residues. The CDR3 DNA reads as TGCGCCAGCAGCCTGGGCCGGGACAGGTCCTACGAGCAGTACTTC. This gives the protein CASSLGRDRSYEQYF.

The gene calls are TRBV11-2 and TRBJ2-3; 8 positions agree with TRBD1. Germline CDR1 and CDR2: SGHAT and FQNNGV. V was pared by 2 bases and J by 1 base, with 5 bases of the junction left unmatched. The CDR3 covers 16 residues. The CDR3 region has the DNA TGTGCCAGCAGCTTAAATACAGGGGGAGGCACAGATACGCAGTATTTT. This gives the protein CASSLNTGGGTDTQYF. The full variable domain, completed using reference TRBV11-2 and TRBJ2-3, is EAGVAQSPRYKIIEKRQSVAFWCNPISGHATLYWYQQILGQGPKLLIQFQNNGVVDDSQLPKDRFSAERLKGVDSTLKIQPAKLEDSAVYLCASSLNTGGGTDTQYFGPGTRLTVL.

This chain links TRBV2 with TRBJ2-1; D remains unclear. The V and J ends lost 2 bases and 6 bases respectively, with 11 bases between them. The CDR3 sequence is 14 residues long. Germline V gene data show CDR1 as SNHLY and CDR2 as FYNNEI. CDR3 loop: CASSEISQSNEQFF. The CDR3 coding sequence is TGTGCCAGCAGTGAAATATCTCAATCCAATGAGCAGTTCTTC.

The chain has TRBV19 and TRBJ1-5; D is possibly TRBD1 (5 bases). The CDR3 extends over 15 amino acids. With 5 bases removed from V and 7 bases from J, the gap between germline ends came to 18 bases. Per the germline V gene, CDR1 is LNHDA and CDR2 is SQIVND (reference sequence). The CDR3 sequence: CASSSGQIVGQPQHF. CDR3 bases: TGTGCCAGTAGTTCGGGGCAAATCGTCGGGCAGCCCCAGCATTTT.

The chain couples TRBV12-3 or TRBV12-4 to TRBJ1-1, with 10 bases fitting TRBD1. The length of the CDR3 is 17 residues. J lost 5 bases, V lost 6 bases, and 15 bases had no gene match. The CDR3 protein is CASRSRIGTGARTEAFF. The CDR3 bases are TGTGCCAGCAGGTCTAGGATTGGGACAGGGGCGAGGACTGAAGCTTTCTTT.

The chain combines TRBV29-1 with TRBJ2-7, with D perhaps TRBD1 or TRBD2 (6 bases each). Trimming pared 6 bases from V and 3 bases from J, leaving 9 bases between. Germline V gene sequence: CDR1 SQVTM, CDR2 ANQGSEA. This CDR3 is 11 amino acids long. CDR3 coding DNA: TGCAGCGTGGGGGGCGACTACGAGCAGTACTTC. It specifies CSVGGDYEQYF.

CDR3 in amino acids: CASSLDAGGDSPLHF. The DNA of the CDR3 is TGTGCCAGCAGCTTAGACGCCGGGGGAGATTCACCCCTCCACTTT. V usage is TRBV7-7 and J usage is TRBJ1-6, with a possible D match to TRBD1 (5 bases). Trimming cost V 1 base and J 8 bases, with 12 bases left between them. Germline values: CDR1 SSHAT, CDR2 FNYEAQ (reference sequence). The CDR3 consists of 15 residues.

The CDR3 loop is CASSSHIGGLSDTQYF. The CDR3 DNA follows: TGTGCCAGCAGTTCTCATATAGGGGGCCTTTCAGATACGCAGTATTTT. The rearrangement uses TRBV12-3 or TRBV12-4 and TRBJ2-3; 7 bases match TRBD1. With 4 bases clipped from V and 4 bases from J, the junction kept 11 bases outside the gene matches. The CDR3 runs to 16 residues.

The chain combines TRBV4-1 with TRBJ2-1; D is unclear. Trimming pared 0 bases from V and 8 bases from J, leaving 11 bases between. The CDR3 has 14 residues. The germline V gene has CDR1 MGHRA and CDR2 YSYEKL. The CDR3 bases are TGCGCCAGCAGCCAAGATAATGGTTCCGATGAGCAGTTCTTC. Its protein is CASSQDNGSDEQFF.

This chain connects TRBV30 to TRBJ1-1, with D tentatively TRBD1 (5 bases). CDR1 GTSNPN and CDR2 SVGIG come from the germline V gene (reference sequence). V was pared by 8 bases and J by 0 bases, with 10 bases between. This CDR3 region has 12 residues. For the CDR3, the DNA is TGTGCCGCGGGACTCCTGAACACTGAAGCTTTCTTT. The encoded protein is CAAGLLNTEAFF. The full variable domain, in which reference TRBV30 and TRBJ1-1 provide the parts outside the CDR3, is SQTIHQWPATLVQPVGSPLSLECTVEGTSNPNLYWYRQAAGRGLQLLFYSVGIGQISSEVPQNLSASRPQDRQFILSSKKLLLSDSGFYLCAAGLLNTEAFFGQGTRLTVV.